One T cell receptor (beta chain) is described in this entry. The antigen is not known. The data stem from a study of CD8 T cells in ankylosing spondylitis. Study-wide findings and caveats: In synovial fluid and blood from reactive arthritis, some motif variants were previously reported. Made up of eight highly homologous variants, a TCR beta motif appeared characteristic of ankylosing spondylitis blood. As for the disease-linked clones, they showed a CD8+ phenotype and occurred at relatively low frequencies in peripheral blood. The study looked at matched synovial fluid samples from ankylosing spondylitis patients. Disease-linked clones were reported to be significantly enriched there.

This CDR3 contains 14 residues. The germline CDR1 and CDR2 sequences are SGHTA and FQGNSA. With 0 bases clipped from V and 4 bases from J, the junction kept 2 bases outside the gene matches. In making TCR beta libraries, quantitative 5'-RACE with molecular barcodes was used. TCRdb re-analysed the 5' RACE reads in MiXCR, keeping a single row per CDR3 protein. There are a few hundred thousand distinct CDR3 sequences in the sample; 20% to 25% occur only once, and roughly 16% lies in the top ten. The sample was blood, either unsorted or a sorted T cell fraction (not recorded which). V gene TRBV7-2 combines with J gene TRBJ2-7, with 8 bases that match TRBD2. The sequence was collected from a male donor with ankylosing spondylitis. The chain's CDR3 is CASSLASGTYEQYF. In nucleotides, the CDR3 is TGTGCCAGCAGCTTAGCTAGCGGGACTTACGAGCAGTACTTC.